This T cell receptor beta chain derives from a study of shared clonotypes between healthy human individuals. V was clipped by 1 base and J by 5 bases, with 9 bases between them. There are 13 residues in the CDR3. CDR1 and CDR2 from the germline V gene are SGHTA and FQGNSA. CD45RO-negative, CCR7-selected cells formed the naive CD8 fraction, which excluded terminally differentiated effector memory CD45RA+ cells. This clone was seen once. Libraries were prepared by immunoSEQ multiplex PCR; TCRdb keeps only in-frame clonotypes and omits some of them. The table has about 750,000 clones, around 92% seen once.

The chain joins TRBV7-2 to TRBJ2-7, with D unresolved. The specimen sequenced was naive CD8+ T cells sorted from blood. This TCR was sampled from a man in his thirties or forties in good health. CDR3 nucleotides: TGTGCCAGCAGCTTAGGGGGTCTAGACGAGCAGTACTTC. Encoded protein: CASSLGGLDEQYF.